The text below deals with one T cell receptor beta chain. This sample was included in a study of blood T cell repertoires in COVID-19. About the research overall: Sample material is recorded as cDNA or gDNA derived from T cells, B-cell-depleted T cells, or PBMCs.

Some clones are missing from TCRdb's copy, which holds only in-frame ones; the method was immunoSEQ multiplex PCR. The sample lists under 150,000 clones; nearly 90% were seen once. Per the germline V gene, CDR1 is SGHAT and CDR2 is FQNNGV. The CDR3 spans 15 residues. The V segment lost 3 bases and the J segment 3 bases; nucleotides outside the gene matches: 2. The V and J genes are TRBV11-2 and TRBJ2-2; TRBD1 aligns across 9 bases. Sequenced: peripheral blood. This TCR derives from a woman in her sixties or seventies who had recovered from COVID-19. The CDR3 spells CASSLDRGDTGELFF. The CDR3 DNA is TGTGCCAGCAGCTTGGACAGGGGCGACACCGGGGAGCTGTTTTTT.